The table lists the clone carrying this T cell receptor (beta chain) with many counts. Its antigen is still unknown. Clones were sequenced by immunoSEQ multiplex PCR, and TCRdb holds only the in-frame ones, with some missing. The sample consists of under 150,000 clones, around 71% of them appearing once. This entry belongs to a study of shared clonotypes between healthy human individuals. Study results and limitations: Few donors restricted represented genetic and exposure-history diversity. Rarefaction exposed incomplete sorted-subset sequencing despite large depth.

Germline V gene data show CDR1 as SGHRS and CDR2 as YFSETQ. The CDR3 spans 14 residues. Losses at the gene ends were 3 bases for V and 5 bases for J; bases not matched to a gene: 5. The clonotype was recovered from a woman aged 25 to 39 in good health. Sequenced sample: memory CD8+ T cells sorted from blood. Subset specified: CD45RO+ cells pooled with CCR7-negative TemRA cells. This chain joins TRBV5-1 and TRBJ2-7, with TRBD1 identical over 10 bases. DNA for the CDR3: TGCGCCAGCAGCTCGGGACAGGGGCGCGACGAGCAGTACTTC. Residues: CASSSGQGRDEQYF.